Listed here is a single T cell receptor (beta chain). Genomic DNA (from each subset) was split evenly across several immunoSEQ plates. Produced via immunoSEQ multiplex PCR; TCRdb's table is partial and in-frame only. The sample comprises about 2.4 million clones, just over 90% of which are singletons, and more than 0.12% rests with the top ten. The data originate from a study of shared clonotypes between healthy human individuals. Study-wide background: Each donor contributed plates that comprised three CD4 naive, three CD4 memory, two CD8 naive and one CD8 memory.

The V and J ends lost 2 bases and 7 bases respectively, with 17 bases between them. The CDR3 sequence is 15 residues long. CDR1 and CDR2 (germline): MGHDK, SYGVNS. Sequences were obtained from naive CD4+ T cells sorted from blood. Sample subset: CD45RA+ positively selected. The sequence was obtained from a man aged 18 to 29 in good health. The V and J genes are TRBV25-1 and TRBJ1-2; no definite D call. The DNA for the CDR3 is TGTGCCAGCAGTGAACCCGGCCGGACTCGGGGTGGCTACACCTTC. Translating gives CASSEPGRTRGGYTF.